This T cell receptor (beta chain) was retrieved from a study of blood T cell repertoires in COVID-19 (dated by TCRdb to about 2020). Background on the whole study: Collaborator samples came from the United States, Italy and Spain and covered acute and convalescent phases of COVID-19. The prospective study material was composed of cDNA or gDNA derived from T cells, B-cell-depleted T cells, or PBMCs. Subjects who had been exposed to COVID-19, were actively infected with it, or had recovered from it provided the deeply sampled blood TCRbeta repertoires that made up the dataset. The repertoires were made available in a free public database intended to serve as a resource for research on the immune response to SARS-CoV-2. Samples came from the ongoing ImmuneRACE study (first 160 participants) plus 1,254 subjects from 6 global collaborators. A de-identified subject ID, COVID-19 status, age in years and sex were almost always included in the sample metadata. HLA class I and class II types, where available, came from metadata supplied by the sample provider rather than from assay-based typing.

The paper's findings and limits, for the study overall: Clinical and demographic metadata were provided uncurated, with the amount varying by source and participant.

The immunoSEQ Assay, a bias-controlled multiplex PCR, was used to amplify TCRbeta CDR3 regions from genomic DNA. In the paper's pipeline: Within the assay, amplification of reference gene primers was used to estimate how many nucleated cells each sample contained. To quantify the absolute abundance of each unique TCRbeta CDR3 rearrangement, sequence reads were collapsed and filtered. Productive Simpson clonality was computed per sample as the square root of Simpson's diversity index over productive rearrangements. Imported from immuneACCESS, the table was reduced by TCRdb to in-frame sequences with V and J called. These copies leave out some clones; in studies compared against another copy, an unresolved V gene accounts for under half, and the cause of the remainder is not known. D and trimming come from the DNA, and the V and J calls and clone size come from that table. The sample table records under 200,000 clones; about 86% of these occur just once. The top ten clones comprise approximately 8% of the sample.

The CDR3 sequence holds 13 residues, the cysteine and phenylalanine included. Only CDR3 DNA remains: 39 bases, in frame from the first base. V loses 3 bases of germline sequence and J loses 5 bases, and the interval between the two ends is 8 bases. The germline V gene (reference sequence) supplies CDR1 MNHEY and CDR2 SMNVEV. Each collaborating institution followed its own protocols to collect whole blood in K2EDTA tubes. Collaborator samples were shipped for TCRbeta analysis as frozen whole blood, isolated PBMCs, or DNA extracted from either sample type. In the case of this clone: The target of this receptor is not known. No base-level quality is on record; no much larger clone is a single base apart.

The material sequenced was peripheral blood. The chain was built from TRBV27 and TRBJ1-5; TRBD1 is a possible D gene, resting on 6 matching bases. The clonotype originates from a man aged 60 to 69 with acute or convalescent COVID-19. In nucleotides, the sequence is TGTGCCAGCAGTTTGTGGACAGATCAGCCCCAGCATTTT. It translates as CASSLWTDQPQHF.